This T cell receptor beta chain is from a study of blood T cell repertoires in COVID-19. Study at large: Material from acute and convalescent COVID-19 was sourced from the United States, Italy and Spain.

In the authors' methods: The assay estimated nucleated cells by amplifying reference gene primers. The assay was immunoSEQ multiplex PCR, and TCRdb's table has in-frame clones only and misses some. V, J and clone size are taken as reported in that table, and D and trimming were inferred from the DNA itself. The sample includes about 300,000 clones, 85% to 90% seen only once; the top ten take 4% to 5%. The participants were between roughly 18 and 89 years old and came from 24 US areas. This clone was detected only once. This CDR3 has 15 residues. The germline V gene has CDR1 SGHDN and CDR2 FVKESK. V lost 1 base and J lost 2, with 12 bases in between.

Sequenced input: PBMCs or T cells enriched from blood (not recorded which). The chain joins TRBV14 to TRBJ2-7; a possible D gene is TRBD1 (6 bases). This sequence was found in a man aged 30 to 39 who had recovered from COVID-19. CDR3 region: CASSQVAGATYEQYF. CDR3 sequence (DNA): TGTGCCAGCAGCCAAGTGGCAGGGGCCACCTACGAGCAGTACTTC.